A single sample gave rise to the 23 T cell receptor beta chains below, sequenced in a study of T-cell memory formation after mild COVID-19. Via MiXCR, TCRdb re-called the 5' RACE reads, giving one row per CDR3 protein. Found here are roughly 450,000 distinct CDR3 sequences, 18% of them singletons; the top ten hold roughly 12%. Sequencing was carried out using PBMCs or a T cell subset sorted from them (not recorded which). The source is an adult woman who had mild COVID-19 (a few samples of this study predate the infection). Cell type and time point are not known.

This clonotype was counted many times. The chain links TRBV20-1 to TRBJ2-5, with D possibly being TRBD1 (5 bases). V dropped 0 bases and J dropped 7 bases, with 18 bases sitting between them. Germline values: CDR1 DFQATT, CDR2 SNEGSKA (reference sequence). This CDR3 contains 15 residues. CDR3: CSARDNRTPVRTQYF. In DNA form, the CDR3 reads TGCAGTGCTAGAGATAACCGGACACCCGTTCGGACCCAGTACTTC.

The chain carries TRBV19 and TRBJ2-5; D is unclear. V was cut by 6 bases and J by 2 bases, with 7 bases left in between. The germline gives CDR1 LNHDA, CDR2 SQIVND (reference sequence). There are 12 residues in the CDR3. For the CDR3, the DNA is TGTGCCAGTAGAAATCCACAAGAGACCCAGTACTTC. It codes for CASRNPQETQYF.

A few counts support this clonotype. This chain uses TRBV25-1 with TRBJ2-2; 9 positions agree with TRBD2. The V segment lost 5 bases and the J segment 4 bases; nucleotides outside the gene matches: 2. Germline lookup yields CDR1 MGHDK and CDR2 SYGVNS. The CDR3 is made up of 14 amino acids. CDR3 coding DNA: TGTGCCAGCAGTAGCGGGAGGTTCACCGGGGAGCTGTTTTTT. As protein: CASSSGRFTGELFF.

This chain joins TRBV20-1 and TRBJ2-3; no clear D gene. CDR1 and CDR2 (germline): DFQATT, SNEGSKA (reference sequence). V was pared by 2 bases and J by 5 bases, with 17 bases between. The CDR3 has 15 amino acids. The CDR3 reads CSARMSSAALDTQYF. Here the CDR3 DNA reads TGCAGTGCTAGAATGTCTTCGGCCGCCCTAGATACGCAGTATTTT.

The chain has TRBV5-1 and TRBJ2-1, with unresolved D. This CDR3 spans 15 amino acids. Germline V CDR1 and CDR2: SGHRS, YFSETQ. V dropped 0 bases and J dropped 9 bases, with 16 bases sitting between them. DNA of the CDR3: TGCGCCAGCAGCTTGGACCTGGTGAGGAATTCTGAGCAGTTCTTC. It encodes CASSLDLVRNSEQFF.

The chain recombines TRBV11-3 with TRBJ1-2; no reliable D call. Germline-derived CDR1 and CDR2 are SGHNT and YENEEA. The CDR3 totals 15 residues. Trimming took 5 bases from V and 3 from J, leaving 16 bases between them. CDR3 in amino acids: CASSPSGGQYYGYTF. In DNA, the CDR3 is TGTGCCAGCAGCCCGTCGGGAGGGCAATACTATGGCTACACCTTC.

This chain links TRBV10-3 with TRBJ2-2, with D unresolved. Deletions cut 10 bases from V and 1 base from J, with 13 bases between. CDR1 and CDR2 from the germline V gene are ENHRY and SYGVKD. The CDR3 sequence is 14 residues long. CDR3 in DNA: TGTGCCAACCGCCGTACGGGGAACACCGGGGAGCTGTTTTTT. As protein: CANRRTGNTGELFF.

The rearrangement joins TRBV15 to TRBJ2-7; 15 bases align to TRBD2. CDR1 is LNHNV, CDR2 YYDKDF, per germline (reference sequence). The CDR3 spans 16 residues. V was clipped by 0 bases and J by 4 bases; unmatched bases: 1. DNA of the CDR3: TGTGCCACCAGCAGAGAAGGGACTAGCGGGAGGTACGAGCAGTACTTC. Translated, it gives CATSREGTSGRYEQYF.

This clonotype was observed a handful of times. This sequence joins TRBV14 and TRBJ2-7; D is possibly TRBD1 (5 bases). Trimming removed 3 bases from V and 2 bases from J, with 17 bases in between. CDR1 SGHDN and CDR2 FVKESK come from the germline V gene. This CDR3 is 16 amino acids long. The CDR3 reads CASSQGHGAEPYEQYF. As DNA, the CDR3 is TGTGCCAGCAGCCAGGGCCATGGGGCAGAACCCTACGAGCAGTACTTC.

The table lists this clonotype with a few counts. CDR3 sequence: CASSVDWLLRDRVEAFF. The CDR3 DNA sequence: TGTGCCAGCAGCGTAGATTGGTTGTTAAGGGACAGGGTGGAAGCTTTCTTT. The chain is built from TRBV9 and TRBJ1-1, with 9 bases identical to TRBD1. Germline CDR1 SGDLS, CDR2 YYNGEE. V was clipped by 0 bases and J by 8 bases; unmatched bases: 14. The length of the CDR3 is 17 residues.

Only a few counts were recorded for this clonotype. The V call is TRBV7-9, the J call TRBJ2-3; D uncertain. Germline CDR1 reads SEHNR; CDR2 reads FQNEAQ (reference sequence). V was shortened by 6 bases and J by 8 bases, with 15 bases between the two germline ends. This CDR3 has 13 residues. CDR3: CASSWGSEATQYF. The DNA for the CDR3 is TGTGCCAGCAGTTGGGGTAGTGAGGCTACGCAGTATTTT.

A few counts support this clonotype. The chain combines TRBV20-1 with TRBJ2-2; the match to TRBD2 covers 16 bases. J was trimmed by 0 bases and V by 6 bases; bases with no gene match: 4. The CDR3 totals 17 residues. CDR1 and CDR2 (germline): DFQATT, SNEGSKA (reference sequence). The CDR3 DNA reads TGCAGTGCCAAGGGACTAGCGGGGGGGACGAACACCGGGGAGCTGTTTTTT. This gives the protein CSAKGLAGGTNTGELFF.

V gene TRBV15 combines with J gene TRBJ1-5; weak D call: TRBD1 (5 bases). The V end lost 2 bases, the J end lost 3 bases, and 11 bases lay between the germline ends. The CDR3 is 15 amino acids. Germline V gives CDR1 LNHNV, CDR2 YYDKDF (reference sequence). CDR3 nucleotide sequence: TGTGCCACCAGCAGAAGGGACGGTAACAATCAGCCCCAGCATTTT. Its translation is CATSRRDGNNQPQHF. Based on the CDR3 plus reference TRBV15 and TRBJ1-5, the full variable domain is DAMVIQNPRYQVTQFGKPVTLSCSQTLNHNVMYWYQQKSSQAPKLLFHYYDKDFNNEADTPDNFQSRRPNTSFCFLDIRSPGLGDTAMYLCATSRRDGNNQPQHFGDGTRLSIL.

This clonotype has a handful of counts. The rearrangement links TRBV7-9 to TRBJ2-1; D is undetermined. This CDR3 contains 12 residues. From germline, CDR1 is SEHNR and CDR2 FQNEAQ (reference sequence). The ends were cut back, 6 bases at V and 10 bases at J, with 13 bases in the middle. The CDR3 loop reads CASRYDRPEQFF. Here the CDR3 DNA reads TGTGCCAGCAGATACGACCGTCCCGAGCAGTTCTTC.

This clonotype was counted a few times. The genes are TRBV20-1 and TRBJ2-7; TRBD1 aligns across 7 bases. The CDR3 consists of 12 residues. With V trimmed by 7 bases and J by 5 bases, 8 bases remained unmatched. Germline-derived CDR1 and CDR2 are DFQATT and SNEGSKA (reference sequence). Here the CDR3 DNA reads TGCAGTGGTCGAGACAGGGTCCACGAGCAGTACTTC. The encoded protein is CSGRDRVHEQYF.

This clonotype was counted only a few times. The V and J genes are TRBV7-8 and TRBJ2-1; 7 bases line up with TRBD1. Trimming took 2 bases from V and 0 from J; bases not matched to a gene: 4. The V gene's germline CDR1 is SGHVS and CDR2 FQNEAQ. The CDR3 is 16 amino acids. This chain's CDR3 is CASSLMTGSSYNEQFF. In DNA, the CDR3 is TGTGCCAGCAGCTTAATGACAGGGAGCTCCTACAATGAGCAGTTCTTC.

In its sample, this clonotype was seen a few times. This chain joins TRBV12-3 or TRBV12-4 and TRBJ1-2, with D maybe TRBD1 (6 bases). V gave up 3 bases and J gave up 4 bases, with 21 bases separating them. The CDR3 spans 17 residues. CDR3 region: CASSLRGAGIGGYGYTF. CDR3 bases: TGTGCCAGCAGTTTGAGGGGGGCCGGGATTGGTGGCTATGGCTACACCTTC.

The J gene is TRBJ1-6, the V gene TRBV6-5; 9 bases line up with TRBD1. V shed 0 bases and J 10 bases; nucleotides not matched to a gene: 13. CDR3 length: 18 residues. Germline-derived CDR1 and CDR2 are MNHEY and SVGAGI. For the CDR3, the DNA is TGTGCCAGCAGTTACTCCGTCCCGGGACAGGGATCGGGGTCACCCCTCCACTTT. It translates to CASSYSVPGQGSGSPLHF.

This clonotype occurred a few times. In DNA form, the CDR3 reads TGTGCCAGCAGCCAAGAAAGGGGGGCAGGGGAGCAGTTCTTC. Amino acid sequence: CASSQERGAGEQFF. The chain employs TRBV14 and TRBJ2-1, with D possibly being TRBD1 or TRBD2 (6 bases each). The CDR3 has 14 residues. Trimming cost V 0 bases and J 10 bases, with 13 bases left between them. In germline, CDR1 is SGHDN, CDR2 FVKESK.

V is TRBV19 and J is TRBJ1-3; no reliable D call. The germline gives CDR1 LNHDA, CDR2 SQIVND (reference sequence). The V and J ends lost 4 bases and 2 bases respectively, with 6 bases between them. The CDR3 has 13 residues. In DNA, the CDR3 is TGTGCCAGTAGTACGAGAGCTGGAAACACCATATATTTT. It yields the protein CASSTRAGNTIYF.

J is TRBJ2-1 and V is TRBV7-3; D may match TRBD1 or TRBD2 (5 bases each). The CDR3 runs 14 residues. Germline CDR1 reads SGHTA; CDR2 reads FQGTGA. V lost 4 bases and J lost 2, with 9 bases in between. The CDR3, as DNA: TGTGCCAGCAGCTGGGGGACGGCCTACAATGAGCAGTTCTTC. This sequence encodes CASSWGTAYNEQFF.

There are a few counts of this clonotype. The chain combines TRBV5-1 with TRBJ2-7, with D maybe TRBD2 (5 bases). The CDR3 has 13 residues. The V gene lost 4 bases and the J gene lost 3 bases, with 11 bases spanning the gap. The germline CDR1 and CDR2 sequences are SGHRS and YFSETQ. For the CDR3, the DNA is TGCGCCAGCAGCCGGGATTTGGTCTACGAGCAGTACTTC. Its protein is CASSRDLVYEQYF.

This clonotype was observed a few times. The V and J genes are TRBV4-3 and TRBJ2-3, with D hard to call. Germline-derived CDR1 and CDR2 are LGHNA and YSLEER. There are 15 residues in the CDR3. Trimming took 0 bases from V and 6 from J, leaving 13 bases between them. CDR3 DNA sequence: TGCGCCAGCAGCCAAGACTACCAGCGTAGGGATACGCAGTATTTT. Translation gives CASSQDYQRRDTQYF.